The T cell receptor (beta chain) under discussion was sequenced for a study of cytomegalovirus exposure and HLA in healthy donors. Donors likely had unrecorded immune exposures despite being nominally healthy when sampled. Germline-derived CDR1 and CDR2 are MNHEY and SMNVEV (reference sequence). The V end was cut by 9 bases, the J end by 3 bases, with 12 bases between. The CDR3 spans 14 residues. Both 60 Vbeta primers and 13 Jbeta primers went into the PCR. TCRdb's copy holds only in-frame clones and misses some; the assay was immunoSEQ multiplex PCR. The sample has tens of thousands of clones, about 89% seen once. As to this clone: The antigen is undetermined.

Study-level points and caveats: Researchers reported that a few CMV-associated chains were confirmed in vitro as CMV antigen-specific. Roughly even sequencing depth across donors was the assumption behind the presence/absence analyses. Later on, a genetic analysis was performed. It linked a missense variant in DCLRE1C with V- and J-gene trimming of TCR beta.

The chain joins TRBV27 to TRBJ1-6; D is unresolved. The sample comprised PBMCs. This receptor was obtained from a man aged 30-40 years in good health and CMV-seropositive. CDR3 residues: CASSRPGYNSPLHF. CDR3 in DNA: TGTGCCAGTTCCAGGCCTGGCTATAATTCACCCCTCCACTTT.